This T cell receptor (beta chain) was sequenced for a study of blood T cell repertoires in COVID-19 (dated by TCRdb to between 2020 and 2021). With regard to the full study: Samples from collaborators originated in the United States, Italy and Spain and spanned both the acute and convalescent phases of COVID-19. The prospective study material was composed of cDNA or gDNA derived from T cells, B-cell-depleted T cells, or PBMCs. The dataset comprised deeply sampled blood TCRbeta repertoires from subjects exposed to, actively infected with, or recovered from COVID-19. The repertoires were released in a freely available public database intended as a resource for research on the immune response to SARS-CoV-2. The samples were drawn from two sources: the first 160 participants of the ongoing ImmuneRACE study, and 950 to 1,500 subjects contributed by 6 global collaborators. Sample metadata almost always included a de-identified subject ID, COVID-19 status, age in years and sex. Where available, HLA class I and class II types were taken from metadata supplied by the sample provider and were not determined by assay-based typing. The study at large found these results: The quantity of clinical and demographic metadata differed by source and by participant and was supplied without curation.

Turning to this clone: The antigen it binds to is not known. Per-base quality was not reported, and no clone a single base away is much larger than it.

Each collaborating institution followed its own protocols to collect whole blood in K2EDTA tubes. For TCRbeta analysis, collaborator samples were shipped as frozen whole blood, as isolated PBMCs, or as DNA extracted from either sample type. TCRbeta CDR3 regions were amplified from genomic DNA using the immunoSEQ Assay, a bias-controlled multiplex PCR. In the original analysis: Within the assay, amplification of reference gene primers was used to estimate how many nucleated cells each sample contained. To quantify the absolute abundance of each unique TCRbeta CDR3 rearrangement, sequence reads were collapsed and filtered. Productive Simpson clonality was computed per sample as the square root of Simpson's diversity index over productive rearrangements. Here the immuneACCESS table is served through TCRdb, limited to in-frame sequences with V and J called. Missing clones are a known gap in these copies; in checked studies unresolved V genes cover under half, and the rest lacks a known reason. The V and J calls and clone size are taken from that table; D and trimming were inferred from the DNA. The sample table records 150,000 or so clones; approximately 82% of these occur just once. The ten largest clones capture roughly 20% of the sample.

What was sequenced was peripheral blood. This TCR was sampled from a woman over 75 with acute or convalescent COVID-19.

Read as DNA, the sequence is TGTGCCAGCAGTTCGAGACAGGGACACTATGGCTACACCTTC. Translated, this is CASSSRQGHYGYTF. This chain is built from TRBV6-5 and TRBJ1-2; 7 central bases correspond to TRBD1. The CDR3 runs 14 residues from the cysteine to the phenylalanine. Only CDR3 DNA remains: 42 bases, in frame from the first base. Trimming takes 4 bases off V and 3 bases off J; junction bases not matched to a gene: 5. The germline V gene sets CDR1 to MNHEY and CDR2 to SVGAGI.